The present TCR beta chain was sequenced within a study of technical replicates of blood from several donors. V was pared by 5 bases and J by 5 bases, with 8 bases of the junction left unmatched. Looked up from germline, CDR1 is SGHTA and CDR2 is FQGNSA. CDR3 length equals 15 residues. Using immunoSEQ multiplex PCR, the repertoire was profiled, and TCRdb retains in-frame clones only, with some absent. Of approximately 74,000 clones in the sample, 75% to 90% were seen once. The TCR originated in a human donor in good health. Some clones in this sample may be carry-over from other donors' samples. The gene calls are TRBV7-2 and TRBJ2-1; TRBD1 aligns across 8 bases. Sequencing was performed on PBMCs. This CDR3 reads CASSPGTGPHNEQFF. As DNA, the CDR3 is TGTGCCAGCAGCCCGGGGACAGGTCCCCACAATGAGCAGTTCTTC.